The 10 T cell receptor beta chains reported below all come from one sample, sequenced in a study of blood T cell repertoires in COVID-19. The data were produced by immunoSEQ multiplex PCR, yet TCRdb's version contains in-frame clones alone and is incomplete. The sample has roughly 160,000 clones; about 88% are singletons. The sequenced material came from peripheral blood. These receptors came from an elderly woman with COVID-19, enrolled during active disease.

The rearrangement uses TRBV3-1 (or the pseudogene TRBV3-2) and TRBJ1-1, with unresolved D. The CDR3 has 11 residues. In germline, CDR1 is LGHDT, CDR2 YNNKEL (reference sequence). Trimming removed 3 bases from V and 7 bases from J, with 6 bases in between. The DNA of the CDR3 is TGTGCCAGCAGCCAGTTAAATGAAGCTTTCTTT. The encoded protein is CASSQLNEAFF.

This clone came up a few times. The J gene is TRBJ1-2, the V gene TRBV27; the D is unclear. Germline V gives CDR1 MNHEY, CDR2 SMNVEV (reference sequence). CDR3 size: 14 residues. V lost 2 bases to trimming and J lost 6 bases, with 13 bases between them. For the CDR3, the DNA is TGTGCCAGCAGTTTAAGGTTCACCGGGGATGGCTACACCTTC. The encoded protein is CASSLRFTGDGYTF.

This chain links TRBV19 with TRBJ1-2, with unresolved D. This CDR3 has 11 amino acids. The V gene's germline CDR1 is LNHDA and CDR2 SQIVND (reference sequence). V lost 4 bases, J lost 5 bases, and 5 bases lay in between. CDR3 nucleotide sequence: TGTGCCAGTAGTACCGGGTATGGCTACACCTTC. It is translated as CASSTGYGYTF.

As for this clone: The sample carries other DNA sequences with the same CDR3. The V call is TRBV19, the J call TRBJ1-6, with D possibly TRBD1 on 6 matching bases. Per the germline V gene, CDR1 is LNHDA and CDR2 is SQIVND (reference sequence). The CDR3 is made up of 14 amino acids. Trimming cost V 5 bases and J 7 bases, with 12 bases left between them. The CDR3 region is CASSQQGGNSPLHF. The CDR3 DNA sequence: TGTGCCAGTAGTCAACAGGGAGGGAATTCACCCCTCCACTTT.

The chain carries TRBV4-3 and TRBJ2-7; tentative D call: TRBD2 (5 bases). Trimming took 0 bases from V and 6 from J, leaving 12 bases between them. Germline V gene data show CDR1 as LGHNA and CDR2 as YSLEER. The CDR3 is made up of 14 amino acids. CDR3 residues: CASSQDLGVGEQYF. Here the CDR3 DNA reads TGCGCCAGCAGCCAAGATCTCGGGGTTGGCGAGCAGTACTTC.

The chain links TRBV13 to TRBJ1-2; D not certain. From germline, CDR1 is PRHDT and CDR2 FYEKMQ (reference sequence). CDR3 size: 19 residues. Deletions cut 9 bases from V and 1 base from J, with 30 bases between. The CDR3, as DNA: TGTGCCAGTACGGGATCCCATCTTCCCGCGTCGTGGGGTAACTATGGCTACACCTTC. Translation gives CASTGSHLPASWGNYGYTF.

In this sample, this clone turned up once. This chain uses TRBV6-5 with TRBJ2-7, with D unclear. Germline CDR1 is MNHEY and CDR2 is SVGAGI. V lost 6 bases, J lost 0 bases, and 12 bases lay in between. The CDR3 runs to 14 residues. CDR3 coding DNA: TGTGCCAGCAGCCGCCGGAGTAACTCCTACGAGCAGTACTTC. Its protein product is CASSRRSNSYEQYF.

V gene TRBV7-9 combines with J gene TRBJ1-4, with D unresolved. Trimming cost V 5 bases and J 8 bases, with 9 bases left between them. This CDR3 has 12 residues. From germline, CDR1 is SEHNR and CDR2 FQNEAQ (reference sequence). CDR3 sequence (DNA): TGTGCCAGCAGCCCCAAGACAGAAAAACTGTTTTTT. Its protein product is CASSPKTEKLFF.

The V call is TRBV5-5, the J call TRBJ1-2; no firm D call. CDR3 length: 16 residues. Per the germline V gene, CDR1 is SGHKS and CDR2 is YYEKEE (reference sequence). Trimming cost V 6 bases and J 5 bases, with 23 bases left between them. CDR3 coding DNA: TGTGCCAGCACCCTCCAAGGTACAGCAGCATCTTATGGCTACACCTTC. This codes for CASTLQGTAASYGYTF.

This chain joins TRBV5-1 and TRBJ2-1; no clear D. Germline V gene lookup returns CDR1 SGHRS and CDR2 YFSETQ. Trimming took off 3 bases at V and 2 bases at J, with 6 bases between the two ends. The CDR3 has 13 amino acids. CDR3 residues: CASSSGPYNEQFF. In DNA, the CDR3 is TGCGCCAGCAGCTCCGGTCCCTACAATGAGCAGTTCTTC.